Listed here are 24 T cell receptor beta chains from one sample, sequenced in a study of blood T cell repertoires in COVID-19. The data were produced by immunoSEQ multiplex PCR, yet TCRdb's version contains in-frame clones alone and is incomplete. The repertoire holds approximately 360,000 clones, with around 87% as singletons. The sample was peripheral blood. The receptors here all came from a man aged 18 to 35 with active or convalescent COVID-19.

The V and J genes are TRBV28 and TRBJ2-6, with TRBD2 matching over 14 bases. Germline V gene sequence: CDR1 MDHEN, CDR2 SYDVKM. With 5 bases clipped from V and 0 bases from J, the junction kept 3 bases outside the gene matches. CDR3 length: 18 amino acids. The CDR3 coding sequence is TGTGCCAGCAGTCCCGGACTAGCGGGAGGCTCTGGGGCCAACGTCCTGACTTTC. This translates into CASSPGLAGGSGANVLTF.

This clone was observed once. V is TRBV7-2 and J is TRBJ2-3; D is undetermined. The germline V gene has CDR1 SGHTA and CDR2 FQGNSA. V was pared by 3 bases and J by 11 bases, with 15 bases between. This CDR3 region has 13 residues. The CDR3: CASSFPLAVGQYF. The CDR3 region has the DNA TGTGCCAGCAGCTTCCCCCTCGCGGTCGGGCAGTATTTT. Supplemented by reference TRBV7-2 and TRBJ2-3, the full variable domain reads GAGVSQSPSNKVTEKGKDVELRCDPISGHTALYWYRQSLGQGLEFLIYFQGNSAPDKSGLPSDRFSAERTGGSVSTLTIQRTQQEDSAVYLCASSFPLAVGQYFGPGTRLTVL.

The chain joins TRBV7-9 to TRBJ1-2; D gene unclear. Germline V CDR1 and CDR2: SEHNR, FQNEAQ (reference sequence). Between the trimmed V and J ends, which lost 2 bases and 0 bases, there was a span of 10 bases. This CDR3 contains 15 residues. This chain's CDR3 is CASSLRRETNYGYTF. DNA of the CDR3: TGTGCCAGCAGCTTAAGGAGGGAAACTAACTATGGCTACACCTTC.

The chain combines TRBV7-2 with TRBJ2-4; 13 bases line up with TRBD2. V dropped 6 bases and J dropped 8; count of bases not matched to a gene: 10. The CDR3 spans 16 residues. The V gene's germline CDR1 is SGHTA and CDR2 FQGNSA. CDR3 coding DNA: TGTGCCAGCAGTCGTCGAACTAGCGGGAGGGCGGACATTCAGTACTTC. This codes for CASSRRTSGRADIQYF. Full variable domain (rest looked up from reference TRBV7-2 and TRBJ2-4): GAGVSQSPSNKVTEKGKDVELRCDPISGHTALYWYRQSLGQGLEFLIYFQGNSAPDKSGLPSDRFSAERTGGSVSTLTIQRTQQEDSAVYLCASSRRTSGRADIQYFGAGTRLSVL.

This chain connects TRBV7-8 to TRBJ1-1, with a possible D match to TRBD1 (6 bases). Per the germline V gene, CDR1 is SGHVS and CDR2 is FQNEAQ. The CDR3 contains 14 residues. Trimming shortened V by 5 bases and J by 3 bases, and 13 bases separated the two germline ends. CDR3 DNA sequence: TGTGCCAGCAGCCAACAGGGAAGGTACACTGAAGCTTTCTTT. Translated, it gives CASSQQGRYTEAFF. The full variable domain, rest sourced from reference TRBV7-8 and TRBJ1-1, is GAGVSQSPRYKVAKRGQDVALRCDPISGHVSLFWYQQALGQGPEFLTYFQNEAQLDKSGLPSDRFFAERPEGSVSTLKIQRTQQEDSAVYLCASSQQGRYTEAFFGQGTRLTVV.

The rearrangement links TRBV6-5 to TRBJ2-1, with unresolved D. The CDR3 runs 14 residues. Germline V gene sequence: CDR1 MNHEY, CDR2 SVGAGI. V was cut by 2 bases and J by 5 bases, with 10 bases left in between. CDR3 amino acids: CASSYASTDNEQFF. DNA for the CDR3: TGTGCCAGCAGTTACGCCTCCACTGACAATGAGCAGTTCTTC.

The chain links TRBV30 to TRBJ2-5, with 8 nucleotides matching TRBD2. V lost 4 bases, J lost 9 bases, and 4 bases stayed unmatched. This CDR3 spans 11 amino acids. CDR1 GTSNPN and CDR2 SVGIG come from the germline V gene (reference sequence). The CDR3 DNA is TGTGCCTGGAACCCCGGGGGGGCCCAGTACTTC. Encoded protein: CAWNPGGAQYF.

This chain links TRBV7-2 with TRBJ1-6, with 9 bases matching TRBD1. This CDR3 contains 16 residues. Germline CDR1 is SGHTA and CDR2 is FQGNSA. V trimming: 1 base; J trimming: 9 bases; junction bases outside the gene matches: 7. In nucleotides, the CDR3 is TGTGCCAGCAGCTTAGTGGGACAGGGAGTTGGTTCACCCCTCCACTTT. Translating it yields CASSLVGQGVGSPLHF.

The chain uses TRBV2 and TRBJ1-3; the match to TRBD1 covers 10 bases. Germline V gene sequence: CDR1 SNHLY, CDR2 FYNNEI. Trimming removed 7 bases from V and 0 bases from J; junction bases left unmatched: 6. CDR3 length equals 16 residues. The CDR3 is CASTGQGGHSGNTIYF. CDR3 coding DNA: TGTGCCAGCACCGGACAGGGGGGTCACTCTGGAAACACCATATATTTT. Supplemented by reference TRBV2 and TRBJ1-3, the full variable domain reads EPEVTQTPSHQVTQMGQEVILRCVPISNHLYFYWYRQILGQKVEFLVSFYNNEISEKSEIFDDQFSVERPDGSNFTLKIRSTKLEDSAMYFCASTGQGGHSGNTIYFGEGSWLTVV.

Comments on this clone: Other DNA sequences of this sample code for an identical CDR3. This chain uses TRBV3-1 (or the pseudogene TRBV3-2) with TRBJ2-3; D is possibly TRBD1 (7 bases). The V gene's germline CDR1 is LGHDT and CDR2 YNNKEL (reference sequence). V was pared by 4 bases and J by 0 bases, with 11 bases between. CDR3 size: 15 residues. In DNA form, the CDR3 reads TGTGCCAGCAGCCCGACAGGGACTAGCACAGATACGCAGTATTTT. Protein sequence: CASSPTGTSTDTQYF.

The CDR3, as DNA: TGTGCCAGCAGTTTTCAAGCCTCTGGAAACACCATATATTTT. Translation: CASSFQASGNTIYF. This chain links TRBV27 with TRBJ1-3; D gene unclear. This CDR3 region has 14 residues. V lost 3 bases to trimming and J lost 0 bases, with 6 bases between them. Germline loops: CDR1 MNHEY, CDR2 SMNVEV (reference sequence).

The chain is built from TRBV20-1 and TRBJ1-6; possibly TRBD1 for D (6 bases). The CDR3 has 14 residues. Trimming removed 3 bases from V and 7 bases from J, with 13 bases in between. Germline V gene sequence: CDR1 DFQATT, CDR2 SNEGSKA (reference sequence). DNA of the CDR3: TGCAGTGCTAGTCCGACAGGCGTCAATTCACCCCTCCACTTT. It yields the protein CSASPTGVNSPLHF.

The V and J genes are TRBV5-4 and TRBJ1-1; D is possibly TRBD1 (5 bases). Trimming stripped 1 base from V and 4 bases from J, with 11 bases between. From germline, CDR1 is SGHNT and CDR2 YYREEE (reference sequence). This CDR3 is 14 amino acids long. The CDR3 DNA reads TGTGCCAGCAGCTTGTCAGGGTCGGGCACTGAAGCTTTCTTT. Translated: CASSLSGSGTEAFF.

As DNA, the CDR3 is TGTGCCAGCAGCTTAGGGGCGGGGTCTCTCGCTGAGCAGTTCTTC. It yields the protein CASSLGAGSLAEQFF. V usage is TRBV7-2 and J usage is TRBJ2-1; D perhaps matches TRBD2 (6 bases). CDR3 size: 15 residues. The V end lost 1 base, the J end lost 9 bases, and 16 bases lay between the germline ends. Looked up from germline, CDR1 is SGHTA and CDR2 is FQGNSA.

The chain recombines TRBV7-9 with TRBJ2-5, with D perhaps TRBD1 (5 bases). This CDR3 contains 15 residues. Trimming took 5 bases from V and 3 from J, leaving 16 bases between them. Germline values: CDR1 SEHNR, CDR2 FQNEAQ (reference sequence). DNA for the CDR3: TGTGCCAGCAGCATATGGTTCGACAGTAAAGAGACCCAGTACTTC. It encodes CASSIWFDSKETQYF.

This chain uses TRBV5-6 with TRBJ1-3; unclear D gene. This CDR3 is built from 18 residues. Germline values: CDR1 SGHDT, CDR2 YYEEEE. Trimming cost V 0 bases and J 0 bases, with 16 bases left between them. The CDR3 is CASSLVGRTSVSGNTIYF. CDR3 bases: TGTGCCAGCAGCTTGGTTGGCAGGACTAGCGTCTCTGGAAACACCATATATTTT.

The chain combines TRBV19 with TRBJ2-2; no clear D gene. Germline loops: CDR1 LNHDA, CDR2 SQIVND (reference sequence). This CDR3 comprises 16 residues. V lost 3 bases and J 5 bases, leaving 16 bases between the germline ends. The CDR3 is CASSMAADWRTGELFF. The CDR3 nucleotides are TGTGCCAGTAGTATGGCGGCAGATTGGAGAACCGGGGAGCTGTTTTTT.

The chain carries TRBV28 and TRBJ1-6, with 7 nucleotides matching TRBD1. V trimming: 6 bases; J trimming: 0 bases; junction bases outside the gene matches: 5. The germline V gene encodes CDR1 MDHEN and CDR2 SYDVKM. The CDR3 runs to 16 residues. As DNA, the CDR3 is TGTGCCAGCAGCAAGGACAGGAGCTCCTATAATTCACCCCTCCACTTT. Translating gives CASSKDRSSYNSPLHF.

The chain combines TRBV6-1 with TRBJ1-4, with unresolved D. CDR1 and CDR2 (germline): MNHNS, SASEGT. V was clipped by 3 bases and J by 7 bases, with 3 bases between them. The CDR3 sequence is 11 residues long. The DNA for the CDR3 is TGTGCCAGCAGTGACAGTGAAAAACTGTTTTTT. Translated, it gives CASSDSEKLFF.

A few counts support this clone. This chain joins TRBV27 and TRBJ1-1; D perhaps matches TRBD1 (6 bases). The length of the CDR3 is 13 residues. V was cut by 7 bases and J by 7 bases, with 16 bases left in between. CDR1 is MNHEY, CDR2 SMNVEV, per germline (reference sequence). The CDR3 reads CASTSMSQGEAFF. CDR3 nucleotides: TGTGCCAGCACCTCTATGTCACAGGGTGAAGCTTTCTTT.

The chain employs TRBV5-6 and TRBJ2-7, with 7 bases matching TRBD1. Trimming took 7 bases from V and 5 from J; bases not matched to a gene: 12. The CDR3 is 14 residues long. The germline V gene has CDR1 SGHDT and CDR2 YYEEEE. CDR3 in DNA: TGTGCCAGCGAGGGGGCCGGGACAGAAAACGAGCAGTACTTC. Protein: CASEGAGTENEQYF.

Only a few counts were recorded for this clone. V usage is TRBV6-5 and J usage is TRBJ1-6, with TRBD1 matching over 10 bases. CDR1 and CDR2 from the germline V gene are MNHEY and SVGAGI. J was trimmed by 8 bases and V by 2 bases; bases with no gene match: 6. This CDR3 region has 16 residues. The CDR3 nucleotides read TGTGCCAGCAGTTACCGGGACAGGGGTGGTTATTCACCCCTCCACTTT. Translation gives CASSYRDRGGYSPLHF.

CDR3 in amino acids: CASSKQGARGYTF. CDR3 nucleotide sequence: TGTGCCAGCAGCAAACAGGGGGCTCGTGGCTACACCTTC. The rearrangement joins TRBV28 to TRBJ1-2, with 9 bases identical to TRBD1. With 6 bases clipped from V and 7 bases from J, the junction kept 6 bases outside the gene matches. Germline V gives CDR1 MDHEN, CDR2 SYDVKM. The CDR3 runs to 13 residues.

This CDR3 reads CASSYRGGYTF. The DNA for the CDR3 is TGTGCCAGCAGTTACCGGGGTGGCTACACCTTC. The gene calls are TRBV28 and TRBJ1-2; D is unclear. The CDR3 consists of 11 residues. Trimming shortened V by 4 bases and J by 7 bases, and 7 bases separated the two germline ends. Germline CDR1 MDHEN, CDR2 SYDVKM.